This record covers a single T cell receptor (beta chain). Its antigen is unidentified. The data derive from a study of cytomegalovirus exposure and HLA in healthy donors. TCRdb's copy holds only in-frame clones and misses some; the assay was immunoSEQ multiplex PCR. The profile shows 80,000 to 100,000 clones, approximately 88% of them singletons. The donors were members of the approximately 120-subject validation cohort (separate from the approximately 670-subject first cohort). The CDR3 contains 13 residues. Trimming shortened V by 8 bases and J by 7 bases, and 17 bases separated the two germline ends. In germline, CDR1 is MNHNY, CDR2 SVGAGI (reference sequence). Study findings and constraints: A subsequent analysis found that TCR clusters from the first cohort also tended to co-occur in the 90 to 150 validation repertoires, with 94% of cluster scores above 0. The authors enumerated some 170 TCR beta chains as linked to cytomegalovirus.

This chain connects TRBV6-6 to TRBJ1-1; D remains unclear. The sequencing sample was made of PBMCs. This TCR came from a woman aged 25 to 39 in good health and CMV-seronegative. The CDR3 region is CASSGWLSNEAFF. The DNA of the CDR3 is TGTGCCAGCTCGGGGTGGTTATCCAATGAAGCTTTCTTT.